The clone carrying this T cell receptor beta chain was counted at least ten times. CDR1 is SGHVS and CDR2 is FNYEAQ in the germline V gene. V lost 3 bases and J 2 bases, leaving 9 bases between the germline ends. The CDR3 is 14 amino acids. This specimen comes from a study of T cell repertoires in cytomegalovirus infection. Study background: CMV infection plus the matching HLA type was flagged by public TCR beta signatures.

In TCRdb, the reads were re-called with MiXCR into one record per CDR3 protein. The sample contains around 120,000 distinct CDR3 sequences, 7% to 9.5% of which appear only once. The genes are TRBV7-6 and TRBJ2-3; D is unclear. This clonotype was obtained from a human donor in good health (CMV status not recorded). Some clones in this sample may be carry-over from other donors' samples. Sequencing used PBMCs. The CDR3 here is CASSLGRPTDTQYF. CDR3 nucleotide sequence: TGTGCCAGCAGCTTGGGCAGGCCCACAGATACGCAGTATTTT.